This T cell receptor beta chain was obtained from a study of T cells after yellow fever vaccination. Study outcomes and limitations: Some clonotypes were seen in both the CD4 and the CD8 compartments. These made up a small share and likely arose from convergent recombination. Weaker overall, the secondary response nonetheless peaked faster (day 5 versus 15). Repertoires sorted by FACS could include abundant clonotypes that are contaminants from the bulk population.

A note on this clonotype: Its antigen is unidentified.

TCRdb reanalysed the 5' RACE reads using MiXCR and keeps one entry per CDR3 protein. The sample carries nearly 300,000 distinct CDR3 sequences, approximately 10% recorded once. The CDR3 totals 13 residues. Germline-derived CDR1 and CDR2 are SGHRS and YFSETQ. V was pared by 4 bases and J by 2 bases, with 2 bases of the junction left unmatched. Source: CD4+ T cells sorted from PBMCs, taken 5 days after the yellow fever booster vaccination. This TCR was recovered from a man aged 18-30 years who received the YFV17D yellow fever vaccine. This chain links TRBV5-1 with TRBJ1-2; 7 bases match TRBD1. In DNA form, the CDR3 reads TGCGCCAGCAGCACGACAGGGAACTATGGCTACACCTTC. Encoded protein: CASSTTGNYGYTF.